Detailed here is one T cell receptor beta chain. Using immunoSEQ multiplex PCR, the repertoire was profiled, and TCRdb retains in-frame clones only, with some absent. The sample has about 100,000 clones, around 90% seen once. This specimen belongs to a study of control samples from healthy donors and cancer patients. The receptor was derived from a man in his thirties or forties in good health. Material: blood.

For the CDR3, the DNA is TGTGCCAGCAGTCTCGGGACAGTAAACATTCAGTACTTC. Encoded protein: CASSLGTVNIQYF. This rearrangement joins TRBV7-9 to TRBJ2-4, with TRBD1 identical over 7 bases. The CDR3 runs to 13 residues. Germline lookup yields CDR1 SEHNR and CDR2 FQNEAQ (reference sequence). V shed 6 bases and J 6 bases; nucleotides not matched to a gene: 5.